This T cell receptor (beta chain) was recorded in a study of beta chain features in type 1 diabetes. Across the whole study: Healthy donors and patients had similar age, gender and cell yields.

Study-wide results and limits: Shorter TCRB CDR3s, moderately but significantly so, marked every one of the four CD4+ subsets in Type 1 diabetes patients.

Worth noting for this clone: Its antigen is still unknown.

V was pared by 2 bases and J by 0 bases, with 9 bases between. The CDR3 totals 14 residues. The germline gives CDR1 GTSNPN, CDR2 SVGIG (reference sequence). CD45RO/CCR7/CD25/CD127/CD95/CD27 sorting isolated CD4+ naive, central memory, regulatory and stem cell-like memory cells. Expressed TCRB transcripts were sequenced because the isolated RNA had all been reverse transcribed beforehand. An average roughly 3.3 million reads came from naive, central memory and regulatory T cell samples. The protocol was immunoSEQ multiplex PCR, while the TCRdb copy is restricted to in-frame clones and leaves out a portion. This table has 250,000 to 300,000 clones, around 24% appearing once.

Sequencing was done on a sample of naive CD4+ T cells from blood. The receptor's source is a woman aged 25 to 45 with type 1 diabetes. V is TRBV30 and J is TRBJ2-3, with D unclear. The CDR3 loop is CAWSRRFSTDTQYF. CDR3 sequence (DNA): TGTGCCTGGAGTCGGCGGTTTAGCACAGATACGCAGTATTTT.